A single sample gave rise to the 25 T cell receptor beta chains below, sequenced in a study of Ad26.COV2.S vaccination and SARS-CoV-2 variants. Data came from immunoSEQ multiplex PCR; TCRdb stores just in-frame clones and leaves some out. The sample records over 400,000 clones, roughly 89% being singletons. Treatment reported: 15 to 20 received Ad26.COV2.S at low or high dose, single or two shots; several received placebo; per-sample allocation not given. The study sampled participants on day 63 after the first vaccine or placebo injection. The sequenced sample was peripheral blood, obtained in a trial of Ad26.COV2.S vaccine versus placebo. These receptors all stem from a person between 18 and 65 years old who received the Ad26.COV2.S COVID-19 vaccine or a placebo.

V gene TRBV6-5 combines with J gene TRBJ1-1, with D possibly TRBD1 on 5 matching bases. Germline V gene lookup returns CDR1 MNHEY and CDR2 SVGAGI. Trimming left V 1 base short and J 0 bases short, with 9 bases between. This CDR3 is built from 15 residues. The CDR3 coding sequence is TGTGCCAGCAGTTACTTGGGACGGATGAACACTGAAGCTTTCTTT. Translation gives CASSYLGRMNTEAFF.

On this clone: At one end the junction does not follow the germline gene, possibly because of a read error. The chain combines TRBV7-7 with TRBJ2-1; 8 bases are shared with TRBD1. CDR1 SSHAT and CDR2 FNYEAQ come from the germline V gene (reference sequence). This CDR3 is 15 amino acids long. CDR3: CASSQDRGSYNEQFF. The CDR3 DNA reads TGTGCTAGCAGCCAAGACAGGGGATCATACAATGAGCAGTTCTTC.

This clone was observed a handful of times. The J gene is TRBJ1-5, the V gene TRBV10-3, with 8 bases matching TRBD1. Germline loops: CDR1 ENHRY, CDR2 SYGVKD. V shed 10 bases and J 3 bases; nucleotides not matched to a gene: 5. The CDR3 spans 13 residues. The chain's CDR3 is CATTGGHNQPQHF. CDR3 bases: TGTGCCACCACAGGGGGGCACAATCAGCCCCAGCATTTT.

The CDR3 spells CASSSAGTRYNQPQHF. In nucleotides, the CDR3 is TGTGCCAGCAGTTCCGCCGGGACACGCTACAATCAGCCCCAGCATTTT. J is TRBJ1-5 and V is TRBV7-2; TRBD1 is a possible D gene (6 bases). CDR3 length equals 16 residues. CDR1 and CDR2 (germline): SGHTA, FQGNSA. V was cut by 6 bases and J by 3 bases, with 18 bases left in between. Filled out from reference TRBV7-2 and TRBJ1-5, the complete variable domain reads GAGVSQSPSNKVTEKGKDVELRCDPISGHTALYWYRQSLGQGLEFLIYFQGNSAPDKSGLPSDRFSAERTGGSVSTLTIQRTQQEDSAVYLCASSSAGTRYNQPQHFGDGTRLSIL.

The chain uses TRBV18 and TRBJ1-5; no definite D call. CDR3 size: 15 residues. The germline gives CDR1 KGHSH, CDR2 LQKENI. V was clipped by 6 bases and J by 2 bases, with 14 bases between them. In nucleotides, the CDR3 is TGTGCCAGCTCCCCTGATAGTGGGGGCAATCAGCCCCAGCATTTT. Translated, it gives CASSPDSGGNQPQHF.

The V gene is TRBV11-3, the J gene TRBJ2-1, with a possible D match to TRBD2 (6 bases). The germline CDR1 and CDR2 sequences are SGHNT and YENEEA. Trimming cost V 8 bases and J 1 base, with 12 bases left between them. The CDR3 sequence is 14 residues long. CDR3 coding DNA: TGTGCCAGCCGACATAGCGGATCCTACAATGAGCAGTTCTTC. It codes for CASRHSGSYNEQFF.

This chain links TRBV19 with TRBJ1-4; tentative D call: TRBD1 (6 bases). This CDR3 contains 17 residues. From germline, CDR1 is LNHDA and CDR2 SQIVND (reference sequence). V shed 3 bases and J shed 8 bases, with 22 bases lying between them. This CDR3 reads CASSIAAKQGDLEKLFF. The CDR3 DNA follows: TGTGCCAGTAGTATTGCCGCGAAACAGGGAGATTTGGAAAAACTGTTTTTT.

The V call is TRBV7-9, the J call TRBJ1-2; TRBD1 matches at 8 bases. This CDR3 contains 15 residues. Germline loops: CDR1 SEHNR, CDR2 FQNEAQ (reference sequence). V trimming: 5 bases; J trimming: 4 bases; junction bases outside the gene matches: 9. CDR3 sequence: CASSPPGQGTYGYTF. The CDR3 region has the DNA TGTGCCAGCAGCCCCCCCGGACAGGGAACCTATGGCTACACCTTC.

The genes are TRBV5-4 and TRBJ2-7; 10 nucleotides agree with TRBD1. Trimming at V came to 3 bases and at J to 1 base, leaving 4 bases not matched to a gene. CDR3 length: 15 amino acids. Germline V CDR1 and CDR2: SGHNT, YYREEE (reference sequence). The CDR3 loop reads CASSSRTGGSYEQYF. The CDR3 coding sequence is TGTGCCAGCAGCTCCCGGACAGGGGGGTCCTACGAGCAGTACTTC.

The chain joins TRBV6-6 to TRBJ1-2, with D possibly being TRBD1 (5 bases). The germline CDR1 and CDR2 sequences are MNHNY and SVGAGI (reference sequence). Between the trimmed V and J ends, which lost 0 bases and 3 bases, there was a span of 8 bases. The CDR3 is made up of 14 amino acids. In DNA form, the CDR3 reads TGTGCCAGCAGTTACTCGGTCAGGGACTATGGCTACACCTTC. Protein sequence: CASSYSVRDYGYTF.

Only one count was recorded for this clone. This chain connects TRBV11-3 to TRBJ1-1; the D is unclear. V was pared by 2 bases and J by 5 bases, with 9 bases between. CDR1 is SGHNT, CDR2 YENEEA, per germline. This CDR3 is built from 13 residues. The CDR3 nucleotides are TGTGCCAGCAGCTTAATTAGGGAAACTGAAGCTTTCTTT. Amino acids: CASSLIRETEAFF.

The chain is built from TRBV20-1 and TRBJ1-2, with D unclear. The CDR3 covers 11 residues. V shed 3 bases and J shed 7 bases, with 9 bases lying between them. The V gene's germline CDR1 is DFQATT and CDR2 SNEGSKA (reference sequence). Here the CDR3 reads CSASLPRGYTF. The CDR3, as DNA: TGCAGTGCTAGCCTCCCTCGTGGCTACACCTTC.

The genes are TRBV4-3 and TRBJ1-2; D might be TRBD1 (5 bases). The germline V gene has CDR1 LGHNA and CDR2 YSLEER. Deletions cut 1 base from V and 8 bases from J, with 11 bases between. The CDR3 spans 13 residues. The CDR3 loop reads CASSQVTSGGYTF. The DNA for the CDR3 is TGCGCCAGCAGCCAAGTTACGTCAGGGGGCTACACCTTC.

The chain is built from TRBV14 and TRBJ2-5; weak D call: TRBD2 (6 bases). Trimming cost V 3 bases and J 1 base, with 12 bases left between them. The germline V gene encodes CDR1 SGHDN and CDR2 FVKESK. The CDR3 loop spans 15 amino acids. As DNA, the CDR3 is TGTGCCAGCAGCCACTGGCGGGGTAGCCAAGAGACCCAGTACTTC. This translates into CASSHWRGSQETQYF.

The chain's CDR3 is CASSGGWNEQFF. The DNA for the CDR3 is TGTGCCAGCAGCGGGGGGTGGAATGAGCAGTTCTTC. V and J are TRBV6-5 and TRBJ2-1, with 7 nucleotides matching TRBD2. The CDR3 is 12 residues long. Germline loops: CDR1 MNHEY, CDR2 SVGAGI. After removal of 6 bases from V and 7 bases from J, the junction contained 3 bases not matched to a gene.

The chain has TRBV5-1 and TRBJ2-1; a weak D match, TRBD2 (5 bases). With 0 bases removed from V and 6 bases from J, the gap between germline ends came to 13 bases. There are 15 residues in the CDR3. Per the germline V gene, CDR1 is SGHRS and CDR2 is YFSETQ. CDR3 nucleotides: TGCGCCAGCAGCTTGGCCGGGGAACGGGGCAATGAGCAGTTCTTC. Translated, it gives CASSLAGERGNEQFF. Together with reference TRBV5-1 and TRBJ2-1, the CDR3 gives the full variable domain: KAGVTQTPRYLIKTRGQQVTLSCSPISGHRSVSWYQQTPGQGLQFLFEYFSETQRNKGNFPGRFSGRQFSNSRSEMNVSTLELGDSALYLCASSLAGERGNEQFFGPGTRLTVL.

This chain connects TRBV9 to TRBJ2-2; TRBD2 matches 13 bases. This CDR3 has 19 amino acids. CDR1 is SGDLS and CDR2 is YYNGEE in the germline V gene. The J segment lost 6 bases and the V segment lost 3 bases, leaving 14 bases of the junction unmatched. CDR3 nucleotide sequence: TGTGCCAGCAGCGCTTCCGGACTAGCGGGAGAAGTTTTTGCCGGGGAGCTGTTTTTT. Translating gives CASSASGLAGEVFAGELFF.

V and J are TRBV6-5 and TRBJ2-1; possibly TRBD2 for D (6 bases). Germline lookup yields CDR1 MNHEY and CDR2 SVGAGI. V was cut by 6 bases and J by 13 bases, with 19 bases left in between. The CDR3 is 13 residues long. DNA of the CDR3: TGTGCCAGCAGGAACGGTGGGTCGACTAGACAGTTCTTC. It yields the protein CASRNGGSTRQFF.

This rearrangement joins TRBV25-1 to TRBJ1-2; 7 positions agree with TRBD1. After removal of 4 bases from V and 2 bases from J, the junction contained 7 bases not matched to a gene. This CDR3 has 15 amino acids. Germline lookup yields CDR1 MGHDK and CDR2 SYGVNS. The CDR3 sequence: CASSGYPGQNYGYTF. The CDR3 DNA sequence: TGTGCCAGCAGTGGTTACCCGGGACAGAACTATGGCTACACCTTC.

This clone came up a few times. Other DNA sequences in the sample encode the same CDR3. The chain recombines TRBV7-9 with TRBJ1-5; TRBD1 matches at 8 bases. CDR1 and CDR2 (germline): SEHNR, FQNEAQ (reference sequence). This CDR3 is 14 amino acids long. The V segment lost 5 bases and the J segment 2 bases; nucleotides outside the gene matches: 2. The CDR3, as DNA: TGTGCCAGCAGCCTGACAGGGGGCAATCAGCCCCAGCATTTT. Its translation is CASSLTGGNQPQHF.

The chain recombines TRBV5-5 with TRBJ1-6; the D gene is possibly TRBD1 (6 bases). Germline V gene lookup returns CDR1 SGHKS and CDR2 YYEKEE (reference sequence). The CDR3 loop spans 14 amino acids. Trimming took off 2 bases at V and 10 bases at J, with 13 bases between the two ends. CDR3 coding DNA: TGTGCCAGCAGCTTCCTGGGGGCGGGCTCACCCCTCCACTTT. It specifies CASSFLGAGSPLHF.

This clone was observed a single time. This chain connects TRBV27 to TRBJ1-1; no clear D. Germline V gives CDR1 MNHEY, CDR2 SMNVEV (reference sequence). This CDR3 is built from 14 residues. V lost 5 bases and J 0 bases, leaving 10 bases between the germline ends. The CDR3 nucleotides are TGTGCCAGCAGTCCCCGTCGTTTGAACACTGAAGCTTTCTTT. Translated: CASSPRRLNTEAFF.

The genes are TRBV5-1 and TRBJ2-5; TRBD2 agrees at 10 bases. The junction had 4 bases not matched to a gene; V was cut back by 4 bases and J by 1 base. The CDR3 is made up of 15 amino acids. Germline V lookup: CDR1 SGHRS, CDR2 YFSETQ. The CDR3 DNA reads TGCGCCAGCAGCCCTAGCGGGAGAGCCCAAGAGACCCAGTACTTC. Encoded protein: CASSPSGRAQETQYF.

The genes are TRBV5-1 and TRBJ2-1; 7 bases map to TRBD1. Germline CDR1 reads SGHRS; CDR2 reads YFSETQ. V shed 0 bases, J shed 9 bases, and the junction held 6 bases outside the gene matches. CDR3 length: 14 amino acids. The DNA of the CDR3 is TGCGCCAGCAGCTTGGGACAGGGTTCTAGTGAGCAGTTCTTC. Amino acids: CASSLGQGSSEQFF. Combining the CDR3 with reference TRBV5-1 and TRBJ2-1 gives the whole variable domain KAGVTQTPRYLIKTRGQQVTLSCSPISGHRSVSWYQQTPGQGLQFLFEYFSETQRNKGNFPGRFSGRQFSNSRSEMNVSTLELGDSALYLCASSLGQGSSEQFFGPGTRLTVL.

As DNA, the CDR3 is TGCGCCAGCCGGGGCAATGAGCAGTTCTTC. It translates to CASRGNEQFF. The rearrangement joins TRBV5-1 to TRBJ2-1; tentatively, D is TRBD2 (5 bases). CDR3 length: 10 residues. Germline values: CDR1 SGHRS, CDR2 YFSETQ. V was shortened by 7 bases and J by 6 bases, with 5 bases between the two germline ends.